This T cell receptor beta chain was captured by sequencing in a study of T-cell memory formation after mild COVID-19. This clonotype was recorded at least ten times. Trimming took off 2 bases at V and 0 bases at J, with 11 bases between the two ends. The CDR3 is 16 amino acids. CDR1 is KGHSH and CDR2 is LQKENI in the germline V gene. A single record per CDR3 protein comes from TCRdb applying MiXCR to the 5' RACE reads. The sample records approximately 570,000 distinct CDR3 sequences, around 17% being singletons. The TCR sequence derives from an adult woman who had mild COVID-19 (a few samples of this study predate the infection). Cell type and time point are not known. The rearrangement uses TRBV18 and TRBJ1-3; D remains unclear. The sequenced sample consisted of PBMCs or a T cell subset sorted from them (not recorded which). CDR3 in amino acids: CASSPYGETSGNTIYF. The CDR3 nucleotides are TGTGCCAGCTCACCATATGGGGAGACCTCTGGAAACACCATATATTTT.